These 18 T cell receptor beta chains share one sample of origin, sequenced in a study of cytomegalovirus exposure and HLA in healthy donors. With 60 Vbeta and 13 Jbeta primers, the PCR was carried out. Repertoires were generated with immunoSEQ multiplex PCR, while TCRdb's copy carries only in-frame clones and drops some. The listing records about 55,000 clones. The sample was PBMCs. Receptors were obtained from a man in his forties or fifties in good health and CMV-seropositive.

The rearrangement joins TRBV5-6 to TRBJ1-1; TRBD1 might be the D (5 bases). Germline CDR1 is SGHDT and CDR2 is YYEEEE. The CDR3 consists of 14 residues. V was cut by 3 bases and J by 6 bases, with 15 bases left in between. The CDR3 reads CASSWGDGLSEAFF. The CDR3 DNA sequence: TGTGCCAGCAGCTGGGGGGACGGTCTATCTGAAGCTTTCTTT.

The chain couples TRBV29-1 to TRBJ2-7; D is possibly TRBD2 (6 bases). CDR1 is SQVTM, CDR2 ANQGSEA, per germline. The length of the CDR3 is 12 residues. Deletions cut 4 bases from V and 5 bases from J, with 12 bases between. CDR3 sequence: CSVVGDFNEQYF. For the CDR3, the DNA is TGCAGCGTTGTGGGGGACTTCAACGAGCAGTACTTC.

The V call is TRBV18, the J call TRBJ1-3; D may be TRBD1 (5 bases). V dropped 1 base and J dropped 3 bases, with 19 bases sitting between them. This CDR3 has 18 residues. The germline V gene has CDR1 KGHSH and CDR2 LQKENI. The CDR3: CASSPQAGNTLGGNTIYF. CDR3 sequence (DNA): TGTGCCAGCTCACCACAGGCAGGGAATACGCTGGGTGGAAACACCATATATTTT.

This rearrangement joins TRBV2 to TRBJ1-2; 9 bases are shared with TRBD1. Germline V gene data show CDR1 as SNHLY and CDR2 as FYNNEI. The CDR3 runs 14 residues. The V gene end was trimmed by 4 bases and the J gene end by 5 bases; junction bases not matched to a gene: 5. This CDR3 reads CASSATGGGYGYTF. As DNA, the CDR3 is TGTGCCAGCAGTGCGACAGGGGGAGGATATGGCTACACCTTC.

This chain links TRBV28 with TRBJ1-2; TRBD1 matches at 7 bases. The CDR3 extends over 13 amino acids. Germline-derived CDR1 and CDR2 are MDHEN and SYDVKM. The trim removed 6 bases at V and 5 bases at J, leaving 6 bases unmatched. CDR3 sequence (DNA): TGTGCCAGCAGGCCGGGGACAGAATATGGCTACACCTTC. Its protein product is CASRPGTEYGYTF.

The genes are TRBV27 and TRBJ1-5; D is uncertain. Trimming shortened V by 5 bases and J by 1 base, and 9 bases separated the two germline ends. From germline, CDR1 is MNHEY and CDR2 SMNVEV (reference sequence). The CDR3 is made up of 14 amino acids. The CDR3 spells CASSVRESNQPQHF. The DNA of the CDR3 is TGTGCCAGCAGTGTGCGCGAAAGCAATCAGCCCCAGCATTTT.

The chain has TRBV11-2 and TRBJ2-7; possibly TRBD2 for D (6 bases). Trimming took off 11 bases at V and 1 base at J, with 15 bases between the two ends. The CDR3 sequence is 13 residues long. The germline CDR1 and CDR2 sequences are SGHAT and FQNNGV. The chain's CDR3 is CASQPAGSYEQYF. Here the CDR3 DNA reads TGTGCCTCACAACCGGCGGGGTCCTACGAGCAGTACTTC. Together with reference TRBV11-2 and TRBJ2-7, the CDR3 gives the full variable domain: EAGVAQSPRYKIIEKRQSVAFWCNPISGHATLYWYQQILGQGPKLLIQFQNNGVVDDSQLPKDRFSAERLKGVDSTLKIQPAKLEDSAVYLCASQPAGSYEQYFGPGTRLTVT.

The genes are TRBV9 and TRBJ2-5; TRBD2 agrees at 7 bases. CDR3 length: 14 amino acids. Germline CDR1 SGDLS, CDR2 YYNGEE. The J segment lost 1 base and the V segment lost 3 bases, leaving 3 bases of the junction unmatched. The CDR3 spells CASSAGTIQETQYF. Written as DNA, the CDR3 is TGTGCCAGCAGCGCCGGGACTATCCAAGAGACCCAGTACTTC.

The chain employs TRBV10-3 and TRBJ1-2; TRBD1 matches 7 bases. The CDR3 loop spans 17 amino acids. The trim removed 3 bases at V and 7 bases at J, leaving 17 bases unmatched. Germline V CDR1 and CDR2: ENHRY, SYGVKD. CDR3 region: CAISEQREPTGPGGYTF. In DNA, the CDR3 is TGTGCCATCAGTGAACAACGAGAACCGACAGGGCCGGGTGGCTACACCTTC.

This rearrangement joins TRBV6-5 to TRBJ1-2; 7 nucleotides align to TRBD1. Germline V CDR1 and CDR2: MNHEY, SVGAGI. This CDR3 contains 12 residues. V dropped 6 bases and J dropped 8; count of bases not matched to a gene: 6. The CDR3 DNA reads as TGTGCCAGCAGGCAGGGGGTCCGGGGCTACACCTTC. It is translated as CASRQGVRGYTF.

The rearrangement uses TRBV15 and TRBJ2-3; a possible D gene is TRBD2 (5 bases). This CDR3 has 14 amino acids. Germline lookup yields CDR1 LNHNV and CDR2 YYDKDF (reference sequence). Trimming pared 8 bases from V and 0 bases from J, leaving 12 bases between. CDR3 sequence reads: CATREDPSTDTQYF. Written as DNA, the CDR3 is TGTGCCACCCGGGAAGATCCTAGCACAGATACGCAGTATTTT.

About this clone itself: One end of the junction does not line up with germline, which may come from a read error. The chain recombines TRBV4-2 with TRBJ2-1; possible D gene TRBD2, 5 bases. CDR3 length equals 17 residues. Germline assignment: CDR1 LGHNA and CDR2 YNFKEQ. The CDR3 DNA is TGTGCCAGCAGCCAATGGCCCCGGGGTAGCTCCGACAATGAGCAGTTCTTC. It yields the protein CASSQWPRGSSDNEQFF.

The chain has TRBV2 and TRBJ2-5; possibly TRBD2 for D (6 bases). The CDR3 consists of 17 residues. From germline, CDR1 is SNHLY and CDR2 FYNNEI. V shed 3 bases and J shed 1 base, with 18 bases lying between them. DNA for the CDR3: TGTGCCAGCAGTGATGCGGAACTAGCAGACTTCCAAGAGACCCAGTACTTC. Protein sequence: CASSDAELADFQETQYF.

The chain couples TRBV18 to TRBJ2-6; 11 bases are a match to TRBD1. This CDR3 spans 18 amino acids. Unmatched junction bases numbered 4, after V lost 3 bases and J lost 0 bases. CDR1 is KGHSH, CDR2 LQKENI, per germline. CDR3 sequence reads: CASSPRTGGSSGANVLTF. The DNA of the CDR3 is TGTGCCAGCTCACCTAGGACAGGGGGCAGCTCTGGGGCCAACGTCCTGACTTTC.

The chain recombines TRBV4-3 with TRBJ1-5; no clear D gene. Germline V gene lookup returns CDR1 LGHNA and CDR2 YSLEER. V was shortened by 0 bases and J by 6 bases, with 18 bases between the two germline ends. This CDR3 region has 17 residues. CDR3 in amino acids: CASSQESGGYGSQPQHF. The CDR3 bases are TGCGCCAGCAGCCAAGAGAGCGGAGGGTACGGCAGTCAGCCCCAGCATTTT.

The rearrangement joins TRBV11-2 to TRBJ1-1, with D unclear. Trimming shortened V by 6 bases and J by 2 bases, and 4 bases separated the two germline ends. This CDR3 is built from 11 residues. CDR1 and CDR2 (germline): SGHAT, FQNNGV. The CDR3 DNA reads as TGTGCCAGCAGGAGTAACACTGAAGCTTTCTTT. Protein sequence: CASRSNTEAFF.

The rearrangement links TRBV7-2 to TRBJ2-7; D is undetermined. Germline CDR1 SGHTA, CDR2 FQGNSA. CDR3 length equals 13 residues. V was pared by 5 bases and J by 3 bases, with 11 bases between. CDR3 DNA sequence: TGTGCCAGCAGCCCAGGCCGCTTCTACGAGCAGTACTTC. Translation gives CASSPGRFYEQYF.

The CDR3 DNA follows: TGTGCCAGCAGGACCACAGGGTCTAATGAAAAACTGTTTTTT. This sequence encodes CASRTTGSNEKLFF. This rearrangement joins TRBV28 to TRBJ1-4; tentatively, D is TRBD1 (6 bases). From germline, CDR1 is MDHEN and CDR2 SYDVKM. This CDR3 spans 14 amino acids. V was cut by 6 bases and J by 3 bases, with 11 bases left in between.